The rows below give T cell receptor beta chains drawn from one sample of a study of T cells in Graves' hyperthyroidism and ophthalmopathy. TCRdb used MiXCR to reprocess the multiplex PCR reads, holding one entry per CDR3 protein. The table has around 250,000 distinct CDR3 sequences, about 14% seen once; the top ten hold about 14%. The material sequenced was blood. The receptors derive from a woman in her 40s with Graves' hyperthyroidism that later progressed to Graves' ophthalmopathy. CDR3s leave out the opening cysteine and the closing phenylalanine or tryptophan. D genes are given only for firm matches.

V gene	J gene	D gene	CDR3 protein
TRBV30	TRBJ1-6	.	AWSWDIDSPLH
TRBV7-9	TRBJ2-2	TRBD2	ASPEGGRSIGELF
TRBV2	TRBJ2-3	.	ASRELGTQY
TRBV19	TRBJ2-3	.	ASSSGTHITDTQY
TRBV6-1	TRBJ1-6	.	ASRQGTLANGIYNSPLH
TRBV11-2	TRBJ2-3	TRBD1	ASSLVGDRGDTQY
TRBV5-4	TRBJ2-5	.	ASSLAGGGGETQY
TRBV6-2/TRBV6-3	TRBJ2-1	TRBD2	ASSPTGTSFRF
TRBV18	TRBJ1-3	TRBD1	ASSPPDRGRVGNTIY
TRBV28	TRBJ2-2	.	ASKDGSSVRTGELF